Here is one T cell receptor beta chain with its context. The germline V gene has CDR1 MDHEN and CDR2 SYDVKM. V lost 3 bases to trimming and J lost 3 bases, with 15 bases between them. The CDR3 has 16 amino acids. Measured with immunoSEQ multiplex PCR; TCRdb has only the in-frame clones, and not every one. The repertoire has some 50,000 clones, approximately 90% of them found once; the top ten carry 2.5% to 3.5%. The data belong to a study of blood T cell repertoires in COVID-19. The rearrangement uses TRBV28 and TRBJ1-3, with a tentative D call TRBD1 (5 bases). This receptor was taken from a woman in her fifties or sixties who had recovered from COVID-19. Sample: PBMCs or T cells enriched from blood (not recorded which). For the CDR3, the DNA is TGTGCCAGCAGTTTGGGGGGGGGATTCGGTGGAAACACCATATATTTT. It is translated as CASSLGGGFGGNTIYF.